The rows below give T cell receptor beta chains drawn from one sample of a study of cytomegalovirus exposure and HLA in healthy donors. The data were produced by immunoSEQ multiplex PCR, yet TCRdb's version contains in-frame clones alone and is incomplete. The table lists 140,000 or so clones, approximately 67% of them singletons, with 6.5% in the top ten. Sequenced: PBMCs. The receptors derive from a woman in her fifties or sixties in good health and CMV-seronegative. The CDR3 runs from the conserved cysteine through the conserved F or W. The D gene is left open where the match is weak. Clone size appears in some rows only: once, few, many, or a class for an expanded clone.

CDR3nt: TGTGCCAGCAGCTGGCGGGAAAATGGAAACACCATATATTTT; CDR3aa: CASSWRENGNTIYF; v_gene: TRBV9; abundance: few; j_gene: TRBJ1-3; len: 14; d_gene: .
CDR3nt: TGTGCCAGTAGCAAGCTAGCGGGGGGCTCGGGGTCAAATGAGCAGTTCTTC; CDR3aa: CASSKLAGGSGSNEQFF; v_gene: TRBV19; abundance: once; j_gene: TRBJ2-1; len: 17; d_gene: TRBD2
CDR3nt: TGTGCCAGCATGGACAGTGCAACTAATGAAAAACTGTTTTTT; CDR3aa: CASMDSATNEKLFF; v_gene: TRBV28; abundance: .; j_gene: TRBJ1-4; len: 14; d_gene: .
CDR3nt: TGTGCCAGCAGCGCGGGACAGGGGGCTGGGGGCTACACCTTC; CDR3aa: CASSAGQGAGGYTF; v_gene: TRBV9; abundance: once; j_gene: TRBJ1-2; len: 14; d_gene: TRBD1
CDR3nt: TGCAGCGTTGTGGCTAGCGGGGGGTATACGCAGTATTTT; CDR3aa: CSVVASGGYTQYF; v_gene: TRBV29-1; abundance: .; j_gene: TRBJ2-3; len: 13; d_gene: TRBD2
CDR3nt: TGTGCCAGCAATCTCCAGGGAGCGGGTCAGCCCCAGCATTTT; CDR3aa: CASNLQGAGQPQHF; v_gene: TRBV2; abundance: .; j_gene: TRBJ1-5; len: 14; d_gene: .
CDR3nt: TGTGCCAGAAGCCCCGGACATATGGCTGAAGCTTTCTTT; CDR3aa: CARSPGHMAEAFF; v_gene: TRBV5-3; abundance: once; j_gene: TRBJ1-1; len: 13; d_gene: .
CDR3nt: TGTGCCACCTCAACAGGTAGCACAGATACGCAGTATTTT; CDR3aa: CATSTGSTDTQYF; v_gene: TRBV2; abundance: .; j_gene: TRBJ2-3; len: 13; d_gene: .
CDR3nt: TGTGCCAGTAGTATTTCTTCCAACTATGGCTACACCTTC; CDR3aa: CASSISSNYGYTF; v_gene: TRBV19; abundance: .; j_gene: TRBJ1-2; len: 13; d_gene: .
CDR3nt: TGTGCCAGCAGCCGAACTAGCGGGTACAATGAGCAGTTCTTC; CDR3aa: CASSRTSGYNEQFF; v_gene: TRBV9; abundance: .; j_gene: TRBJ2-1; len: 14; d_gene: TRBD2
CDR3nt: TGCGCCAGCAGTTGCGGGAGTTCGGGCGAGCAGTACTTC; CDR3aa: CASSCGSSGEQYF; v_gene: TRBV10-1; abundance: .; j_gene: TRBJ2-7; len: 13; d_gene: TRBD2
CDR3nt: TGTGCCAGCAGCTTGGCCCGGGGTAGCGGGGCCTCCACAGATACGCAGTATTTT; CDR3aa: CASSLARGSGASTDTQYF; v_gene: TRBV5-4; abundance: .; j_gene: TRBJ2-3; len: 18; d_gene: TRBD2
CDR3nt: TGTGCCAGCAGCCCAGGGGAAGTAGGGTATGGCTACACCTTC; CDR3aa: CASSPGEVGYGYTF; v_gene: TRBV6-1; abundance: few; j_gene: TRBJ1-2; len: 14; d_gene: .
CDR3nt: TGTGCCAGCCGCGGGGGGGCCTTAATCAATGAGCAGTTCTTC; CDR3aa: CASRGGALINEQFF; v_gene: TRBV6-6; abundance: .; j_gene: TRBJ2-1; len: 14; d_gene: TRBD2
CDR3nt: TGCGCCAGCAGGCTAGCGGGTGTCCAGGGTGAGCAGTTCTTC; CDR3aa: CASRLAGVQGEQFF; v_gene: TRBV5-1; abundance: .; j_gene: TRBJ2-1; len: 14; d_gene: TRBD2
CDR3nt: TGTGCCAGCCTAAGGGGTGGGGATGAGCAGTTCTTC; CDR3aa: CASLRGGDEQFF; v_gene: TRBV6-1; abundance: few; j_gene: TRBJ2-1; len: 12; d_gene: .
CDR3nt: TGCAGCACTAGAACTGGGGCCAACGTCCTGACTTTC; CDR3aa: CSTRTGANVLTF; v_gene: TRBV29-1; abundance: .; j_gene: TRBJ2-6; len: 12; d_gene: .
CDR3nt: TGTGCCAGCAGCGTGACCGGGACAGGGGGCATTGGCTATGGCTACACCTTC; CDR3aa: CASSVTGTGGIGYGYTF; v_gene: TRBV11-2; abundance: .; j_gene: TRBJ1-2; len: 17; d_gene: TRBD1
CDR3nt: TGTGCCAGCAGCCTCCGACTAGCGGGGCTCACAGATACGCAGTATTTT; CDR3aa: CASSLRLAGLTDTQYF; v_gene: TRBV7-8; abundance: .; j_gene: TRBJ2-3; len: 16; d_gene: TRBD2
CDR3nt: TGTGCCAGCAGCCCAACTACCGGGACAGCAAGAAATGAGCAGTTCTTC; CDR3aa: CASSPTTGTARNEQFF; v_gene: TRBV7-8; abundance: .; j_gene: TRBJ2-1; len: 16; d_gene: TRBD1
CDR3nt: TGTGCCAGCAGCCTCCAGGACTCGGAGGTACGTGAGCAGTTCTTC; CDR3aa: CASSLQDSEVREQFF; v_gene: TRBV28; abundance: .; j_gene: TRBJ2-1; len: 15; d_gene: .
CDR3nt: TGTGCCAGCAGCTTACTGCCAACAGGGTTAGATACGCAGTATTTT; CDR3aa: CASSLLPTGLDTQYF; v_gene: TRBV7-3; abundance: .; j_gene: TRBJ2-3; len: 15; d_gene: .
CDR3nt: TGTGCCAGCAGCTTCGACACCCCTGAAGCTTTCTTT; CDR3aa: CASSFDTPEAFF; v_gene: TRBV7-9; abundance: few; j_gene: TRBJ1-1; len: 12; d_gene: .
CDR3nt: TGTGCCAGCAGTTACTCGGGACAGGAAACCTACGAGCAGTACTTC; CDR3aa: CASSYSGQETYEQYF; v_gene: TRBV6-6; abundance: .; j_gene: TRBJ2-7; len: 15; d_gene: TRBD1
CDR3nt: TGTGCCAGCAGCCTCCCGGGGACAAAAAGAACCTCTATCACAGATACGCAGTATTTT; CDR3aa: CASSLPGTKRTSITDTQYF; v_gene: TRBV21-1; abundance: few; j_gene: TRBJ2-3; len: 19; d_gene: .
CDR3nt: TGTGCCAGCGAAAGGGGCACCGTGGCAGATACGCAGTATTTT; CDR3aa: CASERGTVADTQYF; v_gene: TRBV13; abundance: .; j_gene: TRBJ2-3; len: 14; d_gene: .
CDR3nt: TGTGCCAGCAGCTTTGGACTAGCGGGGGAAGAGACCCAGTACTTC; CDR3aa: CASSFGLAGEETQYF; v_gene: TRBV5-6; abundance: few; j_gene: TRBJ2-5; len: 15; d_gene: TRBD2
CDR3nt: TGTGCCACTTTGGAGACCCAGTACTTC; CDR3aa: CATLETQYF; v_gene: TRBV7-8; abundance: .; j_gene: TRBJ2-5; len: 9; d_gene: .
CDR3nt: TGTGCCAGCAGCTTGGCAGGGGATCGGCCCCAGCATTTT; CDR3aa: CASSLAGDRPQHF; v_gene: TRBV5-6; abundance: .; j_gene: TRBJ1-5; len: 13; d_gene: .
CDR3nt: TGTGCCAGCAGTGAAGCGAGAGTCCAGCATTTT; CDR3aa: CASSEARVQHF; v_gene: TRBV6-1; abundance: few; j_gene: TRBJ1-5; len: 11; d_gene: .
CDR3nt: TGTGCCAGCTGGGCGGGAGGGCTGAATGAGCAGTTCTTC; CDR3aa: CASWAGGLNEQFF; v_gene: TRBV2; abundance: .; j_gene: TRBJ2-1; len: 13; d_gene: TRBD2
CDR3nt: TGTGCCAGCAGCCAAGATGATTCCGAGCGAGAACCTAACACCGGGGAGCTGTTTTTT; CDR3aa: CASSQDDSEREPNTGELFF; v_gene: TRBV4-2; abundance: .; j_gene: TRBJ2-2; len: 19; d_gene: .
CDR3nt: TGTGCCAGCAGTTACAGGCAGGGAGGGGAGACCCAGTACTTC; CDR3aa: CASSYRQGGETQYF; v_gene: TRBV6-5; abundance: .; j_gene: TRBJ2-5; len: 14; d_gene: TRBD2
CDR3nt: TGTGCCAGCTCACCAAAAAGAGTGGATGAGCAGTTCTTC; CDR3aa: CASSPKRVDEQFF; v_gene: TRBV18; abundance: .; j_gene: TRBJ2-1; len: 13; d_gene: .
CDR3nt: TGTGCCAGCAGCAAATTAACGGGACAGGGCTACGAGCAGTACTTC; CDR3aa: CASSKLTGQGYEQYF; v_gene: TRBV21-1; abundance: .; j_gene: TRBJ2-7; len: 15; d_gene: .
CDR3nt: TGTGCCAGCAACCCCGGGGAGGGAGGGCGCCCAGAGACCCAGTACTTC; CDR3aa: CASNPGEGGRPETQYF; v_gene: TRBV5-4; abundance: few; j_gene: TRBJ2-5; len: 16; d_gene: TRBD2
CDR3nt: TGTGCCAGCAGCCCCAAAGAGCGGGGGGGCTTGGATACGCAGTATTTT; CDR3aa: CASSPKERGGLDTQYF; v_gene: TRBV7-9; abundance: .; j_gene: TRBJ2-3; len: 16; d_gene: TRBD2
CDR3nt: TGTGCCAGTAGTACCCAGGGGGCGTTACCTAATGAAAAACTGTTTTTT; CDR3aa: CASSTQGALPNEKLFF; v_gene: TRBV19; abundance: .; j_gene: TRBJ1-4; len: 16; d_gene: TRBD1
CDR3nt: TGTGCCAGCAGCTTAGGACTAGCGGGGATCACAGATACGCAGTATTTT; CDR3aa: CASSLGLAGITDTQYF; v_gene: TRBV7-9; abundance: .; j_gene: TRBJ2-3; len: 16; d_gene: TRBD2
CDR3nt: TGTGCCAGCACTATCACAGGGGGAGGGGGGCAGCCCCAGCATTTT; CDR3aa: CASTITGGGGQPQHF; v_gene: TRBV6-1; abundance: .; j_gene: TRBJ1-5; len: 15; d_gene: TRBD1
CDR3nt: TGTGCCAGCAGCTTAGGGGCCCCCACAGGGTCTGGGGCCAACGTCCTGACTTTC; CDR3aa: CASSLGAPTGSGANVLTF; v_gene: TRBV7-6; abundance: .; j_gene: TRBJ2-6; len: 18; d_gene: .
CDR3nt: TGTGCCAGCAGTGGACTAGCGGGAGGGCTCAATGAGCAGTTCTTC; CDR3aa: CASSGLAGGLNEQFF; v_gene: TRBV6-4; abundance: .; j_gene: TRBJ2-1; len: 15; d_gene: TRBD2
CDR3nt: TGTGCCAGCAGTTACTCGATAGGGGACACTGAAGCTTTCTTT; CDR3aa: CASSYSIGDTEAFF; v_gene: TRBV6-5; abundance: .; j_gene: TRBJ1-1; len: 14; d_gene: .
CDR3nt: TGTGCCAGCAGCTCTGGCCCGGCACAGGGACGCGAAAAACTGTTTTTT; CDR3aa: CASSSGPAQGREKLFF; v_gene: TRBV5-6; abundance: few; j_gene: TRBJ1-4; len: 16; d_gene: .
CDR3nt: TGTGCCAGCAGCCCACCCCTTACTAGCAATGAGCAGTTCTTC; CDR3aa: CASSPPLTSNEQFF; v_gene: TRBV28; abundance: .; j_gene: TRBJ2-1; len: 14; d_gene: .